This is a list of T cell receptor beta chains from one sample in a study of beta chain features in type 1 diabetes. Some clones are missing from TCRdb's copy, which holds only in-frame ones; the method was immunoSEQ multiplex PCR. This table holds just under 150,000 clones, around 13% found once. Sequencing input: central memory CD4+ T cells from blood. These TCRs come from a man aged 18 to 29 with type 1 diabetes. Both conserved end residues are trimmed from each CDR3. Each record gives: D gene, J gene, V gene, CDR3 protein. D genes are given only for firm matches.

d_gene: -; j_gene: TRBJ1-6; v_gene: TRBV15; CDR3aa: ATSIGGSYSSYNSPLH
d_gene: -; j_gene: TRBJ2-6; v_gene: TRBV2; CDR3aa: ASSSGANVLT
d_gene: -; j_gene: TRBJ1-3; v_gene: TRBV25-1; CDR3aa: ASSGGGQGNTIY
d_gene: -; j_gene: TRBJ2-5; v_gene: TRBV28; CDR3aa: ASSREETQY
d_gene: -; j_gene: TRBJ1-2; v_gene: TRBV5-4; CDR3aa: ASSSPRESNYGYT
d_gene: -; j_gene: TRBJ2-4; v_gene: TRBV11-2; CDR3aa: ASSLQSPNIQY
d_gene: -; j_gene: TRBJ2-5; v_gene: TRBV20-1; CDR3aa: SARSGSQY
d_gene: -; j_gene: TRBJ1-5; v_gene: TRBV30; CDR3aa: AWSGQTNQPQH
d_gene: TRBD1; j_gene: TRBJ1-1; v_gene: TRBV5-1; CDR3aa: ASSSRTGEPASVTEAF
d_gene: -; j_gene: TRBJ2-1; v_gene: TRBV7-9; CDR3aa: ASSLHGVGYNEQF
d_gene: -; j_gene: TRBJ1-1; v_gene: TRBV18; CDR3aa: ASSILQGRNTEAF
d_gene: TRBD2; j_gene: TRBJ2-5; v_gene: TRBV11-3; CDR3aa: ASSLVSSGGQTQY
d_gene: TRBD2; j_gene: TRBJ2-3; v_gene: TRBV6-1; CDR3aa: ASSEASLAGSDTQY
d_gene: -; j_gene: TRBJ2-3; v_gene: TRBV7-9; CDR3aa: ASSLDQTADTQY
d_gene: -; j_gene: TRBJ1-5; v_gene: TRBV10-2; CDR3aa: ASSTRDQPQH
d_gene: TRBD2; j_gene: TRBJ2-3; v_gene: TRBV5-1; CDR3aa: ASSLTSGATDTQY
d_gene: TRBD1; j_gene: TRBJ1-4; v_gene: TRBV6-5; CDR3aa: ASSYGTGVDEKLF
d_gene: -; j_gene: TRBJ1-2; v_gene: TRBV5-4; CDR3aa: ASSFPGQYGYT
d_gene: -; j_gene: TRBJ1-1; v_gene: TRBV27; CDR3aa: ASSLLGQGKNTEAF
d_gene: TRBD1; j_gene: TRBJ2-1; v_gene: TRBV14; CDR3aa: ASSPLKGTGGNEQF
d_gene: -; j_gene: TRBJ1-1; v_gene: TRBV10-3; CDR3aa: AISPQGNTEAF
d_gene: TRBD1; j_gene: TRBJ1-6; v_gene: TRBV28; CDR3aa: ASSLVRTGHSPLH
d_gene: TRBD1; j_gene: TRBJ2-7; v_gene: TRBV6-1; CDR3aa: ASSEGQGIPYEQY
d_gene: -; j_gene: TRBJ2-5; v_gene: TRBV5-1; CDR3aa: ASHAGEVETQY
d_gene: -; j_gene: TRBJ1-6; v_gene: TRBV9; CDR3aa: ASSVDSGVGTLH
d_gene: -; j_gene: TRBJ1-2; v_gene: TRBV6-1; CDR3aa: ASSGETAGYT
d_gene: -; j_gene: TRBJ2-7; v_gene: TRBV27; CDR3aa: ASSLAANYEQY
d_gene: -; j_gene: TRBJ2-7; v_gene: TRBV7-9; CDR3aa: ASSSGTEGPREQY
d_gene: -; j_gene: TRBJ2-1; v_gene: TRBV29-1; CDR3aa: SVGGAPSYNEQF
d_gene: -; j_gene: TRBJ1-1; v_gene: TRBV30; CDR3aa: AWRWGVRTEAF
d_gene: -; j_gene: TRBJ1-5; v_gene: TRBV28; CDR3aa: ASSGGLQPQH
d_gene: -; j_gene: TRBJ2-1; v_gene: TRBV9; CDR3aa: ASSVDRGNEQF
d_gene: -; j_gene: TRBJ2-1; v_gene: TRBV10-3; CDR3aa: AISESDGNEQF
d_gene: -; j_gene: TRBJ1-5; v_gene: TRBV7-9; CDR3aa: ASSLEGVGQPQH
d_gene: TRBD2; j_gene: TRBJ2-7; v_gene: TRBV5-4; CDR3aa: ASSLLAGGSYEQY
d_gene: -; j_gene: TRBJ1-1; v_gene: TRBV7-2; CDR3aa: ASRPYLNTEAF
d_gene: -; j_gene: TRBJ1-6; v_gene: TRBV30; CDR3aa: AWSVGTGTDSPLH
d_gene: -; j_gene: TRBJ2-7; v_gene: TRBV27; CDR3aa: ASSLRAGYYEQY
d_gene: TRBD1; j_gene: TRBJ1-1; v_gene: TRBV18; CDR3aa: ASSPQGQVTEAF
d_gene: -; j_gene: TRBJ2-1; v_gene: TRBV7-9; CDR3aa: ASLSLWTESSYNEQF
d_gene: -; j_gene: TRBJ1-1; v_gene: TRBV6-6; CDR3aa: ASRARGIAF
d_gene: -; j_gene: TRBJ2-7; v_gene: TRBV7-2; CDR3aa: ASSLGASSSYEQY
d_gene: -; j_gene: TRBJ2-1; v_gene: TRBV4-1; CDR3aa: ASSQMDMGFLYNEQF
d_gene: -; j_gene: TRBJ1-2; v_gene: TRBV18; CDR3aa: ASSQKGQNGYT
d_gene: -; j_gene: TRBJ2-5; v_gene: TRBV7-8; CDR3aa: ASSTAGSSGETQY
d_gene: TRBD1; j_gene: TRBJ1-4; v_gene: TRBV7-9; CDR3aa: ASIKGQTNEKLF
d_gene: TRBD1; j_gene: TRBJ2-7; v_gene: TRBV2; CDR3aa: ASSGQGPYEQY
d_gene: -; j_gene: TRBJ1-1; v_gene: TRBV6-5; CDR3aa: ASSYLTGNTEAF
d_gene: -; j_gene: TRBJ2-4; v_gene: TRBV27; CDR3aa: ASSLIRGSGAKNIQY
d_gene: -; j_gene: TRBJ2-1; v_gene: TRBV7-2; CDR3aa: ASSLGGNPYNEQF
d_gene: -; j_gene: TRBJ1-6; v_gene: TRBV4-1; CDR3aa: ASSQQVSPLH
d_gene: -; j_gene: TRBJ1-2; v_gene: TRBV27; CDR3aa: ASSLSSGRDYGYT